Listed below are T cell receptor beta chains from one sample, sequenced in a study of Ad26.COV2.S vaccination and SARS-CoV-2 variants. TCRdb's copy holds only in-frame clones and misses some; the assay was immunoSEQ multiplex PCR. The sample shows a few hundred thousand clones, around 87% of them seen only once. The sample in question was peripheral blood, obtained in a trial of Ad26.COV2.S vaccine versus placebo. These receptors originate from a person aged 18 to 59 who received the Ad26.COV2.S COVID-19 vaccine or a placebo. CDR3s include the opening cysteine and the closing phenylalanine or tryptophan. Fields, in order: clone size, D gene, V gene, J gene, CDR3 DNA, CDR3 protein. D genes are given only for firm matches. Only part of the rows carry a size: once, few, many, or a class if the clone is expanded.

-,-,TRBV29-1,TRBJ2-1,TGCAGCGTTGTGTACTCCTACAATGAGCAGTTCTTC,CSVVYSYNEQFF
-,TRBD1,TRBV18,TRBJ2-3,TGTGCCAGCTCACCCGGACAGGGTTACTTTGGGGATACGCAGTATTTT,CASSPGQGYFGDTQYF
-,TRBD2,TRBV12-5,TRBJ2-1,TGTGCTAGTGGGATGACTAGCGGGGGGTATTACAATGAGCAGTTCTTC,CASGMTSGGYYNEQFF
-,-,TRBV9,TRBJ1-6,TGTGCCAGCAGCGAGAGGTTGGGGGCGGAGGGGGCCTATAATTCACCCCTCCACTTT,CASSERLGAEGAYNSPLHF
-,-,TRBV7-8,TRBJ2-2,TGTGCCAGCAGCTTAGCGGGGGGCCCCACCGGGGAGCTGTTTTTT,CASSLAGGPTGELFF
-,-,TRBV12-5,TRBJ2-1,TGTGCTAGTACGGGGATGTATAACTCCTACAATGAGCAGTTCTTC,CASTGMYNSYNEQFF
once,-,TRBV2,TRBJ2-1,TGTGCCAGCAGTTTCGAAATCGGGAATGAGCAGTTCTTC,CASSFEIGNEQFF
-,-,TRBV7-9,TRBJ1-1,TGTGCCAGCAAGCCGGGCGGGGGGACTGAAGCTTTCTTT,CASKPGGGTEAFF
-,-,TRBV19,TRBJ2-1,TGTGCCAGTAGCGGACTCGAGGGGACCTACAATGAGCAGTTCTTC,CASSGLEGTYNEQFF
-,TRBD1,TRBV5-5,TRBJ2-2,TGTGCCAGCAGCTTGGACAGGGGGGAAAACACCGGGGAGCTGTTTTTT,CASSLDRGENTGELFF
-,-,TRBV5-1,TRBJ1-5,TGCGCCAGCAGCTTGCAGGGCACGAGCAATCAGCCCCAGCATTTT,CASSLQGTSNQPQHF
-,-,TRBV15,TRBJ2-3,TGTGCCACCCTACAAACAGGGACTAGCACAGATACGCAGTATTTT,CATLQTGTSTDTQYF
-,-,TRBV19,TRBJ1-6,TGTGCCAGTAATACCCTTATCGCAGTTAATTCACCCCTCCACTTT,CASNTLIAVNSPLHF
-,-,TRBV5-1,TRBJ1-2,TGCGCCAGCAGAGACACAACCCGAAGCTATGGCTACACCTTC,CASRDTTRSYGYTF
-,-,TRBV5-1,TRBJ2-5,TGCGCCAGCGGACCGACAGACGCCCGGAGAGAGACCCAGTACTTC,CASGPTDARRETQYF
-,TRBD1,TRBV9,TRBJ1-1,TGTGCCAGCAGCGTAAGGGACAGGGAGAACACTGAAGCTTTCTTT,CASSVRDRENTEAFF
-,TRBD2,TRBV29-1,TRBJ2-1,TGCAGCGTTGCTCCGGGGGGGCCGTACAATGAGCAGTTCTTC,CSVAPGGPYNEQFF